A selection of T cell receptor beta chains follows, all from one sample in a study of identical twins. TCRdb re-derived calls from the 5' RACE reads in MiXCR, one entry per CDR3 protein. The sample lists 1,800,000 or so distinct CDR3 sequences, less than 35% occurring once. Input material: cord blood. The receptors derive from a newborn girl in good health. Each CDR3 is given with its conserved first and last residue. A D gene is named only where the DNA matches it firmly. Clone size, where shown, is once, few, many, or a class for clones that have expanded.

d_gene | j_gene | abundance | v_gene | CDR3aa | CDR3nt
NA | TRBJ2-2 | NA | TRBV15 | CATSRERWTSDTGELFF | TGTGCCACCAGCAGAGAACGATGGACAAGCGACACCGGGGAGCTGTTTTTT
NA | TRBJ2-7 | few | TRBV20-1 | CSARDPRGYEQYF | TGCAGTGCTAGAGATCCTAGGGGCTACGAGCAGTACTTC
NA | TRBJ1-4 | NA | TRBV30 | CASQRDSNEKLFF | TGTGCCTCCCAGCGGGACTCCAATGAAAAACTGTTTTTT
TRBD1 | TRBJ2-7 | NA | TRBV10-3 | CAIGDRVGYEQYF | TGTGCCATCGGGGACAGGGTTGGATACGAGCAGTACTTC
NA | TRBJ1-2 | few | TRBV10-3 | CAISESKDSGYYGYTF | TGTGCCATCAGTGAGTCGAAGGACAGCGGGTACTATGGCTACACCTTC
NA | TRBJ1-2 | few | TRBV4-2 | CASSQDHAGTHGDGYTF | TGTGCCAGCAGCCAAGATCACGCGGGAACCCACGGGGATGGCTACACCTTC
NA | TRBJ2-7 | few | TRBV7-9 | CASGLQGGVYEQYF | TGTGCCAGCGGGCTCCAGGGGGGAGTATACGAGCAGTACTTC
NA | TRBJ2-5 | NA | TRBV2 | CASSGRSLNEQYF | TGTGCCAGCAGTGGTCGCAGCCTCAATGAGCAGTACTTC
TRBD1 | TRBJ1-2 | NA | TRBV20-1 | CSARYRGSGGYTF | TGCAGTGCTAGATACAGGGGAAGCGGTGGCTACACCTTC
TRBD2 | TRBJ2-1 | NA | TRBV11-2 | CASRRIAGPSYNEQFF | TGTGCCAGCCGAAGAATAGCGGGACCCTCCTACAATGAGCAGTTCTTC
NA | TRBJ2-5 | many | TRBV12-3/TRBV12-4 | CASSFFREETQYF | TGTGCCAGCAGTTTCTTCAGGGAAGAGACCCAGTACTTC
NA | TRBJ1-2 | few | TRBV5-1 | CASSLETDSYGYTF | TGCGCCAGCAGCTTGGAAACGGACAGCTATGGCTACACCTTC
TRBD2 | TRBJ2-1 | few | TRBV29-1 | CSVDPRGSSYNEQFF | TGCAGCGTTGACCCTCGCGGGAGCTCCTACAATGAGCAGTTCTTC
NA | TRBJ2-7 | NA | TRBV5-8 | CASSFVPEDYYEQYF | TGTGCCAGCAGTTTTGTGCCGGAAGATTACTACGAGCAGTACTTC
TRBD2 | TRBJ2-7 | few | TRBV9 | CASSPGTSGGGYEQYF | TGTGCCAGCAGCCCCGGGACTAGCGGGGGAGGTTACGAGCAGTACTTC
NA | TRBJ1-6 | few | TRBV27 | CASTPGPSNSPLHF | TGTGCCAGCACTCCCGGGCCGTCAAATTCACCCCTCCACTTT
TRBD1 | TRBJ1-4 | NA | TRBV28 | CASSPGQGGNEKLFF | TGTGCCAGCAGTCCAGGTCAGGGGGGAAATGAAAAACTGTTTTTT
NA | TRBJ1-5 | few | TRBV5-6 | CASSLGDAQPQHF | TGTGCCAGCAGTTTGGGGGACGCTCAGCCCCAGCATTTT
NA | TRBJ2-5 | few | TRBV28 | CASSLFVPDGETQYF | TGTGCCAGCAGTTTATTCGTCCCAGACGGAGAGACCCAGTACTTC
NA | TRBJ2-7 | few | TRBV7-9 | CASSLAQGLFYEQYF | TGTGCCAGCAGCTTAGCCCAGGGGCTCTTCTACGAGCAGTACTTC
NA | TRBJ2-5 | NA | TRBV20-1 | CSASMGRETQYF | TGCAGTGCTAGTATGGGAAGAGAGACCCAGTACTTC
TRBD1 | TRBJ1-2 | once | TRBV5-5 | CASSFRTGGAVGYTF | TGTGCCAGCAGCTTTCGGACAGGGGGCGCGGTTGGCTACACCTTC
TRBD2 | TRBJ2-1 | few | TRBV12-3/TRBV12-4 | CASSFIAGPHNEQFF | TGTGCCAGCAGTTTTATAGCGGGGCCCCACAATGAGCAGTTCTTC
NA | TRBJ2-4 | NA | TRBV20-1 | CIPEGGAKNIRYF | TGCATCCCAGAGGGTGGAGCCAAAAACATTCGGTACTTC
TRBD2 | TRBJ2-1 | few | TRBV28 | CASSFVLGGIDNEQFF | TGTGCCAGCAGTTTTGTCTTGGGGGGGATTGACAATGAGCAGTTCTTC
NA | TRBJ1-5 | NA | TRBV30 | CAWSLGNQPQHF | TGTGCCTGGAGCCTGGGCAATCAGCCCCAGCATTTT
NA | TRBJ1-6 | NA | TRBV6-6 | CASSYSHRENSPPHF | TGTGCCAGCAGTTACTCGCACAGGGAAAATTCACCCCCCCACTTT
NA | TRBJ2-7 | few | TRBV2 | CASKKGPTGRDYEQYF | TGTGCCAGCAAGAAGGGACCGACAGGGAGGGACTACGAGCAGTACTTC
NA | TRBJ2-5 | NA | TRBV2 | CASFGGARNQETQYF | TGTGCCAGCTTCGGCGGGGCTCGAAACCAAGAGACCCAGTACTTC
TRBD1 | TRBJ1-2 | few | TRBV12-3/TRBV12-4 | CASSFTGDRGKGFYGYTF | TGTGCCAGCAGTTTTACCGGGGACAGGGGAAAGGGGTTTTATGGCTACACCTTC
TRBD2 | TRBJ2-3 | NA | TRBV27 | CASTLKSLAGATDTQYF | TGTGCCAGCACCCTAAAATCACTAGCGGGGGCCACAGATACGCAGTATTTT
NA | TRBJ2-4 | NA | TRBV15 | CATSTRKGGAKNIQYF | TGTGCCACCAGCACAAGAAAGGGTGGAGCCAAAAACATTCAGTACTTC
TRBD2 | TRBJ2-1 | few | TRBV20-1 | CSAVPFGGRAHEQFF | TGCAGTGCAGTCCCATTTGGCGGGAGGGCCCATGAGCAGTTCTTC
TRBD1 | TRBJ1-1 | few | TRBV10-3 | CAISESTGLGSEAFF | TGTGCCATCAGCGAATCGACAGGGCTTGGGTCGGAAGCTTTCTTT
NA | TRBJ1-6 | few | TRBV27 | CASRRGTYNSPLHF | TGTGCCAGCAGGCGGGGGACCTATAATTCACCCCTCCACTTT
NA | TRBJ2-5 | few | TRBV28 | CATGAGVETQYF | TGTGCCACCGGGGCAGGGGTGGAGACCCAGTACTTC
TRBD2 | TRBJ2-1 | once | TRBV28 | CASSYLKRESQFF | TGTGCCAGCAGTTACCTAAAGCGGGAGTCGCAGTTCTTC